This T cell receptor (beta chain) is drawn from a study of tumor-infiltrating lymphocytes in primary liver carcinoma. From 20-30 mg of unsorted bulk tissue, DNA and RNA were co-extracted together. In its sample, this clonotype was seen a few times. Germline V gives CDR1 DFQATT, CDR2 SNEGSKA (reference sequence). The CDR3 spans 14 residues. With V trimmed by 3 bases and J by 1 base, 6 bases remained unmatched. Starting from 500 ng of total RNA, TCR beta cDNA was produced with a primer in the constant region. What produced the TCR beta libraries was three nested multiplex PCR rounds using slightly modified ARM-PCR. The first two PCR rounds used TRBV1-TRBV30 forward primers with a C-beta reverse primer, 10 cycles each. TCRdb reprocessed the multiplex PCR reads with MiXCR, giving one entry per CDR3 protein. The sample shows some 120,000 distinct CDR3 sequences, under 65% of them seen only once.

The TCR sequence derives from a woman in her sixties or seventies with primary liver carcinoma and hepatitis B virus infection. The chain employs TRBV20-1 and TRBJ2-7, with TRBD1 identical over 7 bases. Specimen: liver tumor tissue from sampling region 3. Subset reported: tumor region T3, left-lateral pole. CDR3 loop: CSASSGTASYEQYF. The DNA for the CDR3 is TGCAGTGCTAGCTCCGGGACAGCTTCCTACGAGCAGTACTTC.